A selection of T cell receptor beta chains follows, all from one sample in a study of CD8 T cells in ankylosing spondylitis. TCRdb re-called the 5' RACE reads through MiXCR, storing one row per CDR3 protein. The sample holds 35,000 to 40,000 distinct CDR3 sequences, more than 15% seen once. Sequencing was carried out using blood. Source of these receptors: a male donor with ankylosing spondylitis or in good health (not recorded which). Each CDR3 is given with its conserved first and last residue. D genes are given only for firm matches. Some rows have no size entry. The others give once, few or many, or a class for an expanded clone.

>-|TRBJ2-1|-|TRBV7-9
TGTGCCAGCAGCTTGGGGGGGGCGCTTAACCATGAGCAGTTCTTC
CASSLGGALNHEQFF
>few|TRBJ1-4|TRBD1|TRBV12-3/TRBV12-4
TGTGCCAGCAGTGCCGGACAGGGAGATGAAAAACTGTTTTTT
CASSAGQGDEKLFF
>few|TRBJ2-2|TRBD2|TRBV28
TGTGCCAGCAGGATCCATAGCGGGACTGGCACCGGGGAGCTGTTTTTT
CASRIHSGTGTGELFF
>many|TRBJ2-3|-|TRBV5-1
TGCGCCAGCAGCTTGGCAGATACGCAGTATTTT
CASSLADTQYF
>-|TRBJ2-7|-|TRBV7-9
TGTGCCAGCAGCCTGGGACAAGGCAAGCAGTACTTC
CASSLGQGKQYF
>-|TRBJ1-2|TRBD1|TRBV7-9
TGTGCCAGCAGCTTGGGGACAGGGACCTATGGCTACACCTTC
CASSLGTGTYGYTF
>-|TRBJ2-1|-|TRBV5-1
TGCGCCAGCAGCGGGGGGCTCCTGTTCGGGAATGAGCAGTTCTTC
CASSGGLLFGNEQFF
>-|TRBJ2-2|-|TRBV28
TGTGCCAGCAGCGAGGAGGGGGCGGGCACCGGGGAGCTGTTTTTT
CASSEEGAGTGELFF
>-|TRBJ2-7|TRBD1|TRBV7-9
TGTGCCAGCAGCTCAGACAGGGTCTCCTACGAGCAGTACTTC
CASSSDRVSYEQYF
>few|TRBJ2-5|-|TRBV29-1
TGCAGCGTTGTCTTAGGGCAAGAGACCCAGTACTTC
CSVVLGQETQYF
>-|TRBJ1-4|TRBD1|TRBV5-1
TGCGCCAGCAGCCCCCTAACCGGGACAGGGGATGAAAAACTGTTTTTT
CASSPLTGTGDEKLFF
>-|TRBJ2-1|TRBD2|TRBV7-9
TGTGCCAGCAGCTCCTGGGCTAGCGGGGGGACCTACAATGAGCAGTTCTTC
CASSSWASGGTYNEQFF
>few|TRBJ2-3|-|TRBV7-3
TGTGCCAGCAGCCCCTCCAGCGGGCGGACAGATACGCAGTATTTT
CASSPSSGRTDTQYF
>-|TRBJ2-2|-|TRBV7-2
TGTGCCAGCAGCTTAGCTGCAGGGTCCCCCGGGGAGCTGTTTTTT
CASSLAAGSPGELFF
>few|TRBJ2-2|-|TRBV10-2
TGCGCCAGCAGGCTAGCATCGGAGACCGGGGAGCTGTTTTTT
CASRLASETGELFF
>few|TRBJ2-1|TRBD1|TRBV20-1
TGCAGTGCTAGAGACAGGACAGGGAACCCTTACAATGAGCAGTTCTTC
CSARDRTGNPYNEQFF
>-|TRBJ2-3|-|TRBV25-1
TGTGCCAGCAGTGAAGTTAGAATCGCGGCAGATACGCAGTATTTT
CASSEVRIAADTQYF
>-|TRBJ1-1|TRBD1|TRBV4-3
TGCGCCAGCAGCCCACGAGAGACAGGGGTGTTGGCTTTCTTT
CASSPRETGVLAFF
>-|TRBJ2-3|TRBD2|TRBV28
TGTGCCAGCAGGCCTAGCGGGGATAGCACAGATACGCAGTATTTT
CASRPSGDSTDTQYF
>few|TRBJ1-5|-|TRBV6-2/TRBV6-3
TGTGCCAGCAGTTACTTTGGGGCAAGGCAGCCCCAGCATTTT
CASSYFGARQPQHF
>-|TRBJ2-1|-|TRBV12-3/TRBV12-4
TGTGCCAGCAGGCGTATAAATGAGCAGTTCTTC
CASRRINEQFF
>few|TRBJ2-5|TRBD2|TRBV20-1
TGCAGTGCTAGAGATCGGGGGGTTTTTGAGACCCAGTACTTC
CSARDRGVFETQYF
>few|TRBJ2-3|TRBD1|TRBV20-1
TGCAGTGCTAGATCCGGGACAGGGGATATCCCAGATACGCAGTATTTT
CSARSGTGDIPDTQYF
>few|TRBJ2-1|TRBD2|TRBV20-1
TGCAGGGTAGCGGGGGGGCCCAATGAGCAGTTCTTC
CRVAGGPNEQFF
>-|TRBJ2-7|TRBD1|TRBV7-2
TGTGCCAGCACCTGGACAGGGGGCTACGAGCAGTACTTC
CASTWTGGYEQYF
>few|TRBJ2-1|-|TRBV9
TGTGCCAGCAGCGGCGGACAGTACAATGAGCAGTTCTTC
CASSGGQYNEQFF
>-|TRBJ1-4|-|TRBV5-1
TGCGCCAGCAGCTTGGAGTTTGGGGCCACAACTAATGAAAAACTGTTTTTT
CASSLEFGATTNEKLFF
>-|TRBJ2-2|TRBD2|TRBV20-1
TGCAGTGCTCCGACTAGCGGGAGTGCAACCGGGGAGCTGTTTTTT
CSAPTSGSATGELFF
>-|TRBJ2-3|TRBD2|TRBV7-9
TGTGCCAGCAGGCGCGGGGGGCCCACAGATACGCAGTATTTT
CASRRGGPTDTQYF
>medium-sized|TRBJ2-1|TRBD2|TRBV20-1
TGCAGTGCCTTCGGACTAGCGGAAAACAATGAGCAGTTCTTC
CSAFGLAENNEQFF
>-|TRBJ2-3|-|TRBV28
TGTGCCAGCAGAGACACGGGGGATCGCACAGATACGCAGTATTTT
CASRDTGDRTDTQYF
>-|TRBJ2-2|-|TRBV28
TGTGCCAGCAGTTCGAGTTGCGAGGGGGTAAACACCGGGGAGCTGTTTTTT
CASSSSCEGVNTGELFF
>-|TRBJ2-1|TRBD1|TRBV20-1
TGCAGTGCTAGATCCCACAGGGGCTCCTACAATGAGCAGTTCTTC
CSARSHRGSYNEQFF
>-|TRBJ1-1|-|TRBV7-9
TGTGCCAGCAGCTTAGGGAGCCTGAACACTGAAGCTTTCTTT
CASSLGSLNTEAFF
>-|TRBJ1-4|TRBD1|TRBV20-1
TGCAGTGCTGAGGACAGGGGAGGTGAAAAACTGTTTTTT
CSAEDRGGEKLFF
>few|TRBJ2-2|-|TRBV4-3
TGCGCCAGCAGCCAAGATGGGCGGCGTCGGTCCGGGGAGCTGTTTTTT
CASSQDGRRRSGELFF
>-|TRBJ1-1|-|TRBV6-2/TRBV6-3
TGTGCCAGCAGTAACAAACAAATCTCGGGCACTGAAGCTTTCTTT
CASSNKQISGTEAFF
>few|TRBJ2-2|-|TRBV29-1
TGCAGCGTTGAGGGCGGGGTGCGGACCGGGGAGCTGTTTTTT
CSVEGGVRTGELFF
>-|TRBJ2-1|-|TRBV5-1
TGCGCCAGCAGCTTGTTGGACTCCCCATACAATGAGCAGTTCTTC
CASSLLDSPYNEQFF
>-|TRBJ2-5|-|TRBV20-1
TGCAGTGCTAGTTTTGGCGGGATGGATTTTGTGACCCAGTACTTC
CSASFGGMDFVTQYF
>-|TRBJ2-2|-|TRBV2
TGTGCCAGCAGACGGGACTCCAACACCGGGGAGCTGTTTTTT
CASRRDSNTGELFF
>-|TRBJ1-4|-|TRBV9
TGTGCCAGCAGCCCTACCAGGGGAGGCGTAGCTAATGAAAAACTGTTTTTT
CASSPTRGGVANEKLFF
>few|TRBJ2-3|-|TRBV29-1
TGCAGCGTTGCCTCTGGGGACACAGATACGCAGTATTTT
CSVASGDTDTQYF
>few|TRBJ1-4|-|TRBV12-3/TRBV12-4
TGTGCCAGCAGTGGCGAAGGGGGAACTAATGAAAAACTGTTTTTT
CASSGEGGTNEKLFF
>few|TRBJ2-2|TRBD1|TRBV12-3/TRBV12-4
TGTGCCAGCAGGGGGACAGGGAGGGTCGCCGGGGAGCTGTTTTTT
CASRGTGRVAGELFF
>-|TRBJ2-3|-|TRBV15
TGTGCCACCAGCAGAGATAGGACCAAAACTAGCACAGATACGCAGTATTTT
CATSRDRTKTSTDTQYF
>-|TRBJ2-2|-|TRBV9
TGTGCCAGCAGCGCTCACTCCGGGGAGCTGTTTTTT
CASSAHSGELFF
>-|TRBJ2-1|TRBD2|TRBV4-1
TGCGCCAGCAGCCCCGCAAGGACTAGCGGGGACTACAATGAGCAGTTCTTC
CASSPARTSGDYNEQFF
>many|TRBJ2-5|-|TRBV12-3/TRBV12-4
TGTGCCAGCAGCATAGGGGCAGCACAAGAGACCCAGTACTTC
CASSIGAAQETQYF
>many|TRBJ2-3|-|TRBV7-2
TGTGCCAGCAGCTTAGGAGTTGCTGCAGATACGCAGTATTTT
CASSLGVAADTQYF
>-|TRBJ2-4|-|TRBV7-3
TGTGCCAGCAGCTCTACCCCTCGAAACATTCAGTACTTC
CASSSTPRNIQYF
>-|TRBJ2-2|TRBD1|TRBV7-3
TGTGCCAGCAGCCCCTCGGGACAGGGGGCCGGGGAGCTGTTTTTT
CASSPSGQGAGELFF
>few|TRBJ2-3|TRBD2|TRBV29-1
TGCAGCGTTGATCGGGGGGTGGAGAATACGCAGTATTTT
CSVDRGVENTQYF
>-|TRBJ2-2|-|TRBV11-2
TGTGCCAGCAGGCTGGGGTCGGGGGAGCTGTTTTTT
CASRLGSGELFF